These 8 T cell receptor beta chains originate from one sample sequenced in a study of cytomegalovirus exposure and HLA in healthy donors. A multiplex PCR was run with 60 Vbeta primers and 13 Jbeta primers. Clones were read by immunoSEQ multiplex PCR, and TCRdb kept only the in-frame ones, dropping some. The sample carries some 150,000 clones, roughly 83% recorded once. The sequenced sample consisted of PBMCs. These receptors came from a man between 40 and 49 years old in good health and CMV-seropositive.

With respect to this clone: The conserved closing phenylalanine or tryptophan is absent in this CDR3, likely reflecting a read error. CDR3 sequence reads: CSVEGAHGTGRMNTEAFL. Written as DNA, the CDR3 is TGCAGCGTCGAGGGAGCCCATGGGACAGGGAGAATGAACACTGAAGCTTTCCTT. The rearrangement uses TRBV29-1 and TRBJ1-1, with 9 bases fitting TRBD1. Unmatched junction bases numbered 17, after V lost 6 bases and J lost 0 bases. This CDR3 region has 18 residues. Germline CDR1 is SQVTM and CDR2 is ANQGSEA.

V and J are TRBV2 and TRBJ2-2; D possibly corresponds to TRBD1 (5 bases). The V gene lost 7 bases and the J gene lost 2 bases, with 11 bases spanning the gap. The germline V gene has CDR1 SNHLY and CDR2 FYNNEI. The CDR3 loop spans 14 amino acids. The CDR3 reads CASKGRANTGELFF. The CDR3 DNA reads as TGTGCCAGCAAGGGCAGGGCCAACACCGGGGAGCTGTTTTTT.

V gene TRBV20-1 combines with J gene TRBJ2-5; D not certain. The V end lost 2 bases, the J end lost 4 bases, and 5 bases lay between the germline ends. Looked up from germline, CDR1 is DFQATT and CDR2 is SNEGSKA (reference sequence). The CDR3 extends over 11 amino acids. As DNA, the CDR3 is TGCAGTGCTAGACCAGGAGAGACCCAGTACTTC. Translating gives CSARPGETQYF.

The chain has TRBV9 and TRBJ2-1; 8 bases fit TRBD1. Germline assignment: CDR1 SGDLS and CDR2 YYNGEE. J gave up 6 bases and V 2 bases, and 4 bases lay outside the gene matches. This CDR3 comprises 14 residues. The CDR3 sequence: CASSVQTGVNEQFF. In nucleotides, the CDR3 is TGTGCCAGCAGCGTCCAGACAGGGGTCAATGAGCAGTTCTTC.

V is TRBV7-2 and J is TRBJ2-3; 8 bases map to TRBD1. The CDR3 is 16 amino acids. The germline gives CDR1 SGHTA, CDR2 FQGNSA. V shed 2 bases and J 1 base; nucleotides not matched to a gene: 5. CDR3 region: CASSLQGARGTDTQYF. In nucleotides, the CDR3 is TGTGCCAGCAGCTTACAGGGGGCCCGGGGCACAGATACGCAGTATTTT.

The V and J genes are TRBV11-3 and TRBJ1-1, with D hard to call. The V end lost 0 bases, the J end lost 1 base, and 9 bases lay between the germline ends. The V gene's germline CDR1 is SGHNT and CDR2 YENEEA. This CDR3 comprises 15 residues. The CDR3 here is CASSLDPGQNTEAFF. For the CDR3, the DNA is TGTGCCAGCAGCTTAGACCCGGGTCAGAACACTGAAGCTTTCTTT.

This clone came up once. The chain couples TRBV21-1 to TRBJ1-2; the DNA was not compared with TRBD1, the D call given in the table. TRBV21-1 is deemed a pseudogene. The CDR3 is made up of 15 amino acids. CDR3 region: CASSNRQGGNYGYTF. Written as DNA, the CDR3 is TGTGCCAGCAGCAATAGGCAGGGTGGGAACTATGGCTACACCTTC.

This clone was counted between two and nine times. The chain couples TRBV6-5 to TRBJ1-2; 7 positions agree with TRBD1. This CDR3 contains 14 residues. CDR1 is MNHEY, CDR2 SVGAGI, per germline. J gave up 6 bases and V 7 bases, and 11 bases lay outside the gene matches. Here the CDR3 reads CASNQPGQTHGYTF. For the CDR3, the DNA is TGTGCCAGCAATCAACCGGGACAGACACATGGCTACACCTTC.